This T cell receptor beta chain emerged from a study of blood T cell repertoires in COVID-19. Germline lookup yields CDR1 SGHVS and CDR2 FQNEAQ. The CDR3 is 12 residues long. V shed 0 bases and J shed 11 bases, with 10 bases lying between them. Repertoires were generated with immunoSEQ multiplex PCR, while TCRdb's copy carries only in-frame clones and drops some. Found here are approximately 230,000 clones, about 89% of them singletons; the top ten hold under 5%. The TCR sequence derives from a woman aged 30 to 39 who had recovered from COVID-19. This chain connects TRBV7-8 to TRBJ1-1; no clear D. The sequencing input was PBMCs or T cells enriched from blood (not recorded which). The CDR3 protein is CASSLATTVAFF. The DNA of the CDR3 is TGTGCCAGCAGCTTAGCCACTACCGTTGCTTTCTTT.